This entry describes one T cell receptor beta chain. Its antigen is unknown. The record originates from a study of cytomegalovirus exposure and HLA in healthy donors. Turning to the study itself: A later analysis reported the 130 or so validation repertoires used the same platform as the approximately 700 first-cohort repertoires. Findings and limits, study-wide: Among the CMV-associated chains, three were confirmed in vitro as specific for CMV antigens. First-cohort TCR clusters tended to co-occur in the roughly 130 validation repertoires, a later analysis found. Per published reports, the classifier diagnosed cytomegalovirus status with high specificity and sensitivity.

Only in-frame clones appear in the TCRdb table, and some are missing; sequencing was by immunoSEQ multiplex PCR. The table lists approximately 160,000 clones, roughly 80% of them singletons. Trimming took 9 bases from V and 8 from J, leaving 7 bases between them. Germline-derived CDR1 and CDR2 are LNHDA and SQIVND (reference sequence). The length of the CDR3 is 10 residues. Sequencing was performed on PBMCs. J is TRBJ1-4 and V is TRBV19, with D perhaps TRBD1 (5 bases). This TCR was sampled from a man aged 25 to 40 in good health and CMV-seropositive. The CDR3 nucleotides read TGTGCCAGCTCAGGGGAAAAACTGTTTTTT. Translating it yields CASSGEKLFF.